Presented here are 24 T cell receptor beta chains from one specimen sequenced in a study of blood T cells in healthy people across ages. Using a J-beta primer mix together with a sample-barcoded 5' primer, a second PCR was run for about 6 to 11 cycles. TCRdb fed the 5' RACE reads into MiXCR, producing one record per CDR3 protein. The sample has roughly 1.5 million distinct CDR3 sequences; less than 45% are singletons. Sequencing used blood. The receptors here all came from a young woman in good health.

The CDR3 DNA reads as TGCGCCAGCAGCCAAAAGGGGGCGGGGAAGTTCTTC. This encodes CASSQKGAGKFF. V usage is TRBV4-1 and J usage is TRBJ2-1; D may be TRBD1 (7 bases). Looked up from germline, CDR1 is MGHRA and CDR2 is YSYEKL. The CDR3 consists of 12 residues. V lost 2 bases and J 14 bases, leaving 13 bases between the germline ends.

This clonotype was seen once. This chain uses TRBV7-9 with TRBJ1-1; D perhaps matches TRBD1 (5 bases). The CDR3 extends over 12 amino acids. From germline, CDR1 is SEHNR and CDR2 FQNEAQ (reference sequence). V was trimmed by 7 bases and J by 9 bases, leaving 15 bases between them. Written as DNA, the CDR3 is TGTGCCAGCACCTCACAGGACTCCCAAGCTTTCTTT. Amino acid sequence: CASTSQDSQAFF.

The chain combines TRBV7-9 with TRBJ2-4; tentatively, D is TRBD1 (6 bases). V shed 4 bases and J shed 1 base, with 14 bases lying between them. The germline CDR1 and CDR2 sequences are SEHNR and FQNEAQ (reference sequence). This CDR3 is 16 amino acids long. The CDR3 is CASSSAGELAKNIQYF. CDR3 coding DNA: TGTGCCAGCAGCTCCGCAGGGGAGTTGGCCAAAAACATTCAGTACTTC.

The chain joins TRBV6-5 to TRBJ2-7, with a weak D call TRBD2 (5 bases). Germline V lookup: CDR1 MNHEY, CDR2 SVGAGI. The CDR3 contains 12 residues. The V and J ends lost 7 bases and 10 bases respectively, with 17 bases between them. As DNA, the CDR3 is TGTGCCAGCAAGGACGGGGTGGGAACCCAGTACTTC. This codes for CASKDGVGTQYF.

The chain links TRBV20-1 to TRBJ2-1; D remains ambiguous. The V gene lost 2 bases and the J gene lost 0 bases, with 17 bases spanning the gap. Germline V gene sequence: CDR1 DFQATT, CDR2 SNEGSKA (reference sequence). CDR3 size: 17 residues. The CDR3 region is CSARRTKLKSSYNEQFF. The CDR3 nucleotides read TGCAGTGCTAGACGGACCAAGCTGAAGAGCTCCTACAATGAGCAGTTCTTC.

The rearrangement links TRBV7-2 to TRBJ1-3, with TRBD1 as a possible D gene (5 bases). CDR1 SGHTA and CDR2 FQGNSA come from the germline V gene. The CDR3 spans 14 residues. Deletions cut 7 bases from V and 0 bases from J, with 10 bases between. The CDR3 is CASIAGGSGNTIYF. The CDR3 DNA reads TGTGCCAGCATAGCGGGGGGCTCTGGAAACACCATATATTTT.

The chain combines TRBV5-1 with TRBJ2-3; TRBD2 matches 13 bases. This CDR3 spans 16 amino acids. Germline CDR1 reads SGHRS; CDR2 reads YFSETQ. With 4 bases clipped from V and 5 bases from J, the junction kept 7 bases outside the gene matches. In DNA form, the CDR3 reads TGCGCCAGCAGCCCTGGACTAGCGGGAGATATAGATACGCAGTATTTT. It yields the protein CASSPGLAGDIDTQYF.

The chain carries TRBV12-3 or TRBV12-4 and TRBJ2-1; 8 bases are shared with TRBD1. The ends lost 5 bases at V and 5 bases at J; junction bases unmatched: 11. The CDR3 length is 16 residues. The CDR3 nucleotides read TGTGCCAGCAGTCATCCGGGACAGGAGGTCAACAATGAGCAGTTCTTC. It specifies CASSHPGQEVNNEQFF.

This clonotype was picked up many times. The chain couples TRBV7-2 to TRBJ2-3; no definite D call. Trimming pared 4 bases from V and 2 bases from J, leaving 4 bases between. Germline V lookup: CDR1 SGHTA, CDR2 FQGNSA. The CDR3 is 12 amino acids. The CDR3 DNA sequence: TGTGCCAGCAGCTACAACACAGATACGCAGTATTTT. Amino acid sequence: CASSYNTDTQYF.

There are a few counts of this clonotype. The chain links TRBV15 to TRBJ2-1; D is possibly TRBD2 (6 bases). V shed 5 bases and J shed 5 bases, with 19 bases lying between them. This CDR3 spans 16 amino acids. Germline-derived CDR1 and CDR2 are LNHNV and YYDKDF (reference sequence). The CDR3: CATSPDGIWGDNEQFF. Here the CDR3 DNA reads TGTGCCACCAGCCCCGATGGTATTTGGGGGGACAATGAGCAGTTCTTC.

There are a few counts of this clonotype. The V gene is TRBV7-2, the J gene TRBJ2-3; the D gene is possibly TRBD1 (5 bases). Per the germline V gene, CDR1 is SGHTA and CDR2 is FQGNSA. The CDR3 length is 16 residues. The V gene lost 5 bases and the J gene lost 4 bases, with 19 bases spanning the gap. The CDR3 protein is CASSKGAFSTADTQYF. CDR3 coding DNA: TGTGCCAGCAGCAAAGGGGCATTCTCGACAGCAGATACGCAGTATTTT.

The J gene is TRBJ1-2, the V gene TRBV20-1; D gene uncertain. V dropped 2 bases and J dropped 0 bases, with 13 bases sitting between them. The CDR3 is 15 amino acids. CDR1 and CDR2 (germline): DFQATT, SNEGSKA (reference sequence). CDR3 sequence reads: CSARWGLGSNYGYTF. DNA for the CDR3: TGCAGTGCTAGATGGGGTCTTGGGTCTAACTATGGCTACACCTTC.

The chain uses TRBV4-1 and TRBJ2-3; TRBD2 matches 7 bases. The CDR3 totals 16 residues. CDR1 and CDR2 (germline): MGHRA, YSYEKL. Trimming took 1 base from V and 1 from J; bases not matched to a gene: 5. The CDR3 region has the DNA TGCGCCAGCAGCCAAGTTGCGAGCGGGGGCACAGATACGCAGTATTTT. Translated: CASSQVASGGTDTQYF.

The rearrangement joins TRBV7-2 to TRBJ2-3, with 12 bases aligning to TRBD2. The CDR3 length is 16 residues. Germline CDR1 reads SGHTA; CDR2 reads FQGNSA. V lost 0 bases and J lost 5; bases outside the gene matches: 3. The chain's CDR3 is CASSLAQLAGGDTQYF. The CDR3 DNA is TGTGCCAGCAGCTTAGCCCAACTAGCGGGGGGAGATACGCAGTATTTT.

The chain combines TRBV5-1 with TRBJ2-7, with D unclear. The germline gives CDR1 SGHRS, CDR2 YFSETQ. The CDR3 sequence is 15 residues long. Between the trimmed V and J ends, which lost 0 bases and 2 bases, there was a span of 12 bases. The CDR3 DNA reads as TGCGCCAGCAGCTTGGTCCAGGATGGAACCTACGAGCAGTACTTC. This sequence encodes CASSLVQDGTYEQYF.

This chain uses TRBV7-9 with TRBJ2-4; TRBD2 agrees at 10 bases. The last part of the DNA fits TRBJ2-5 better; the J call may be wrong. Germline CDR1 is SEHNR and CDR2 is FQNEAQ (reference sequence). The CDR3 is 18 residues long. The CDR3 region has the DNA TGTGCCAGCAGCTTAGTCGGGCTAGCGGGAGAAAACCAAGAGACCCAGTACTTC. Translated: CASSLVGLAGENQETQYF.

In its sample, this clonotype was seen many times. J is TRBJ2-7 and V is TRBV27; D assignment may be TRBD1 or TRBD2 (5 bases each). Germline-derived CDR1 and CDR2 are MNHEY and SMNVEV (reference sequence). Trimming removed 5 bases from V and 2 bases from J, with 10 bases in between. The CDR3 has 13 amino acids. CDR3 coding DNA: TGTGCCAGCAGTCGGGACGGTACCTACGAGCAGTACTTC. It yields the protein CASSRDGTYEQYF.

The chain combines TRBV5-1 with TRBJ2-2; tentatively, D is TRBD2 (7 bases). V dropped 2 bases and J dropped 5 bases, with 13 bases sitting between them. Germline-derived CDR1 and CDR2 are SGHRS and YFSETQ. The CDR3 contains 15 residues. The chain's CDR3 is CASSFAGAGTGELFF. CDR3 nucleotide sequence: TGCGCCAGCAGCTTCGCGGGGGCCGGGACCGGGGAGCTGTTTTTT. The whole variable domain, remainder taken from reference TRBV5-1 and TRBJ2-2, is KAGVTQTPRYLIKTRGQQVTLSCSPISGHRSVSWYQQTPGQGLQFLFEYFSETQRNKGNFPGRFSGRQFSNSRSEMNVSTLELGDSALYLCASSFAGAGTGELFFGEGSRLTVL.

As concerns this clonotype: A clone one base away is much larger, so this may be a read error. The chain combines TRBV7-2 with TRBJ2-3; 11 nucleotides align to TRBD2. This CDR3 comprises 14 residues. V was clipped by 11 bases and J by 2 bases; unmatched bases: 6. In germline, CDR1 is SGHTA, CDR2 FQGNSA. The CDR3 nucleotides are TGTGCCGTTGGGACTAGCGGAAACACAGATACGCAGTATTTT. It yields the protein CAVGTSGNTDTQYF.

This clonotype showed up just once. This may stem from a read error, because a much larger clone lies one nucleotide away. The J gene is TRBJ1-2, the V gene TRBV7-9; TRBD1 agrees at 9 bases. Germline CDR1 is SEHNR and CDR2 is FQNEAQ (reference sequence). Trimming removed 6 bases from V and 4 bases from J; junction bases left unmatched: 3. CDR3 length: 13 residues. As DNA, the CDR3 is TGTGCCAGCAGACAGACAGGGGGCTATGGCTACACCTTC. Amino acids: CASRQTGGYGYTF.

This clonotype was seen a few times. This chain links TRBV7-2 with TRBJ1-1, with no clear D. The CDR3 extends over 17 amino acids. Germline loops: CDR1 SGHTA, CDR2 FQGNSA. The V end lost 5 bases, the J end lost 4 bases, and 23 bases lay between the germline ends. Written as DNA, the CDR3 is TGTGCCAGCAGCCCTAGCAGGAGGAACCTAGGATCCACTGAAGCTTTCTTT. The encoded protein is CASSPSRRNLGSTEAFF.

A few counts support this clonotype. The chain recombines TRBV28 with TRBJ2-7; D might be TRBD1 or TRBD2, each matching 6 bases. V dropped 3 bases and J dropped 0 bases, with 18 bases sitting between them. In germline, CDR1 is MDHEN, CDR2 SYDVKM. The CDR3 length is 17 residues. CDR3 nucleotides: TGTGCCAGCAGTTTGGGAGTAGGGGGGAGCAGCTCCTACGAGCAGTACTTC. Its protein product is CASSLGVGGSSSYEQYF.

The J gene is TRBJ2-7, the V gene TRBV3-1; 11 positions match TRBD2. The DNA end lines up better with TRBJ2-5; the J call may be wrong. This CDR3 spans 16 amino acids. Germline assignment: CDR1 LGHDT and CDR2 YNNKEL (reference sequence). The CDR3 DNA is TGTGCCAGCAACACACCGGGACTAGCGGACCAAGAGACCCAGTACTTC. Its protein is CASNTPGLADQETQYF.

The rearrangement joins TRBV20-1 to TRBJ2-1, with D possibly matching TRBD2 (6 bases). CDR1 is DFQATT, CDR2 SNEGSKA, per germline (reference sequence). The length of the CDR3 is 15 residues. V lost 6 bases, J lost 1 base, and 16 bases lay in between. CDR3 DNA sequence: TGCAGTGCAAGAACATGGGAGGAGTCCTACAATGAGCAGTTCTTC. Residues: CSARTWEESYNEQFF.